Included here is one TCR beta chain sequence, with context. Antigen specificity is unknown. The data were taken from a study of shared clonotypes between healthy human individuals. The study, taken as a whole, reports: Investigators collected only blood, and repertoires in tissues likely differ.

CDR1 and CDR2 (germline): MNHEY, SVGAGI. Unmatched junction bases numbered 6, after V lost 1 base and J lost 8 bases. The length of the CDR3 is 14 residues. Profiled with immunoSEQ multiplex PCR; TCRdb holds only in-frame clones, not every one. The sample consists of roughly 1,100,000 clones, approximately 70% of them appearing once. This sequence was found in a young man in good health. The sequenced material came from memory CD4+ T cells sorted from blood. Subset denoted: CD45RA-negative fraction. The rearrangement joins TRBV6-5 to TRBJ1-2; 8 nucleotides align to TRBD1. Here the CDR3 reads CASSYFGTGGGYTF. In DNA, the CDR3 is TGTGCCAGCAGTTACTTCGGGACAGGTGGGGGCTACACCTTC.